These 9 T cell receptor beta chains originate from one sample sequenced in a study of CD4 and CD8 cells across lung adenocarcinoma regions. Each CDR3 protein gets one entry after TCRdb re-called the PCR reads with MiXCR. Among 11,000 or so distinct CDR3 sequences listed, 53% were seen once. The material sequenced was CD8+ T cells from the center of a lung tumor. These receptor sequences come from a female donor with lung adenocarcinoma. The CD4 and CD8 labels of this study may be unreliable.

The chain uses TRBV6-5 and TRBJ2-4; 10 positions agree with TRBD2. Unmatched junction bases numbered 4, after V lost 4 bases and J lost 1 base. This CDR3 has 16 residues. Looked up from germline, CDR1 is MNHEY and CDR2 is SVGAGI. The CDR3 DNA reads TGTGCCAGCAGTTCGGGGACTAGCGAGGCCAAAAACATTCAGTACTTC. Its translation is CASSSGTSEAKNIQYF.

J is TRBJ2-1 and V is TRBV7-2; D call uncertain. Germline values: CDR1 SGHTA, CDR2 FQGNSA. This CDR3 is 14 amino acids long. V lost 5 bases to trimming and J lost 2 bases, with 10 bases between them. The CDR3: CASSPYLAYNEQFF. DNA of the CDR3: TGTGCCAGCAGCCCCTACCTCGCCTACAATGAGCAGTTCTTC.

This clonotype was seen at least ten times. The chain employs TRBV6-1 and TRBJ1-1; D is unclear. Trimming removed 0 bases from V and 1 base from J, with 9 bases in between. Germline assignment: CDR1 MNHNS and CDR2 SASEGT. The CDR3 covers 15 residues. The CDR3 coding sequence is TGTGCCAGCAGTGAAGCTCCGGTCGGGAACACTGAAGCTTTCTTT. Translated, it gives CASSEAPVGNTEAFF.

In its sample, this clonotype was seen a few times. The genes are TRBV28 and TRBJ2-5; D may match TRBD1 or TRBD2 (6 bases each). With the DNA end fitting TRBJ2-7 better, the J assignment may be wrong. The CDR3 extends over 12 amino acids. Per the germline V gene, CDR1 is MDHEN and CDR2 is SYDVKM. CDR3 bases: TGTGCCAGCACAGAACAGGGAGGCGAGCAGTACTTC. Protein: CASTEQGGEQYF.

This clonotype has a handful of counts. The V call is TRBV30, the J call TRBJ2-2; 10 bases align to TRBD2. CDR1 is GTSNPN and CDR2 is SVGIG in the germline V gene (reference sequence). J lost 7 bases, V lost 1 base, and 9 bases had no gene match. This CDR3 has 16 residues. The CDR3 coding sequence is TGTGCCTGGAGTGCCTCCGGGACTAGCGACGTCGGGGAGCTGTTTTTT. Amino acids: CAWSASGTSDVGELFF.

As for this clonotype: A much larger clone differs by one base, so this may be a read error. The chain combines TRBV6-5 with TRBJ2-1; 11 bases line up with TRBD1. The germline V gene encodes CDR1 MNHEY and CDR2 SVGAGI. The CDR3 length is 17 residues. Trimming removed 4 bases from V and 7 bases from J; junction bases left unmatched: 12. As DNA, the CDR3 is TGTGCCAGCAGTTCACTTTCTGTGGACAGGGGGCGGAATGAGCAGTTCTTC. Amino acid sequence: CASSSLSVDRGRNEQFF.

This clonotype was counted a few times. The genes are TRBV11-2 and TRBJ1-2; a weak D match, TRBD1 (5 bases). CDR3 length: 15 residues. V was clipped by 1 base and J by 2 bases, with 11 bases between them. From germline, CDR1 is SGHAT and CDR2 FQNNGV. The CDR3 DNA reads as TGTGCCAGCAGCTTAGCGGCAGGGTACAACTATGGCTACACCTTC. This sequence encodes CASSLAAGYNYGYTF.

V and J are TRBV6-1 and TRBJ2-4; D remains ambiguous. The V end was cut by 3 bases, the J end by 0 bases, with 12 bases between. The CDR3 has 16 residues. Germline V CDR1 and CDR2: MNHNS, SASEGT. CDR3 sequence: CASSDERRLAKNIQYF. DNA of the CDR3: TGTGCCAGCAGTGACGAAAGACGGCTAGCCAAAAACATTCAGTACTTC.

V usage is TRBV6-5 and J usage is TRBJ1-1; D not certain. V was trimmed by 0 bases and J by 2 bases, leaving 7 bases between them. Germline values: CDR1 MNHEY, CDR2 SVGAGI. The CDR3 has 14 residues. The CDR3 spells CASSYSFSNTEAFF. CDR3 DNA sequence: TGTGCCAGCAGTTACTCGTTTTCTAACACTGAAGCTTTCTTT.